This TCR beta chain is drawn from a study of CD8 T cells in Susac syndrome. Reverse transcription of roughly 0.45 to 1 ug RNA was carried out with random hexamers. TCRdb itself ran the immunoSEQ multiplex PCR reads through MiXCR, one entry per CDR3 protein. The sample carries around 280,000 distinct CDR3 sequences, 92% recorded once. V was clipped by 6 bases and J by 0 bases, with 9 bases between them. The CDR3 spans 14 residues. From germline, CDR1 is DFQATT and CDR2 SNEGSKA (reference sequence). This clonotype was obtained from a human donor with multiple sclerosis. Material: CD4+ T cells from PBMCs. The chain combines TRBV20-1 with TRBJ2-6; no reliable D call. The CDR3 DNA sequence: TGCAGTGCCAGACACCCCTCTGGGGCCAACGTCCTGACTTTC. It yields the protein CSARHPSGANVLTF.